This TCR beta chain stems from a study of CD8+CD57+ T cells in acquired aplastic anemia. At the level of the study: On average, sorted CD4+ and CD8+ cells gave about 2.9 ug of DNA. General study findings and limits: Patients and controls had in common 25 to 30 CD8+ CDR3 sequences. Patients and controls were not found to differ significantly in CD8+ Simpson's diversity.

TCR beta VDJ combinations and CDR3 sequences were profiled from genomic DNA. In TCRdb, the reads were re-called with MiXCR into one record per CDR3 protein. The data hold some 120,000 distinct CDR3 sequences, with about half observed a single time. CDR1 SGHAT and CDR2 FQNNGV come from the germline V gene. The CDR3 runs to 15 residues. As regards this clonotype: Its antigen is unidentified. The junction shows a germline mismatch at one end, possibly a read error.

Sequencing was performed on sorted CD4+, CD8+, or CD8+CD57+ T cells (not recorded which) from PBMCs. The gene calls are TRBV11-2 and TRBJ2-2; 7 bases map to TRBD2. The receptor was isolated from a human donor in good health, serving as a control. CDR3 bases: TGTGCCCGCAGCGAAAGCGGGGTGAACACCGGGGAGCTGTTTTTT. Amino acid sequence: CARSESGVNTGELFF.